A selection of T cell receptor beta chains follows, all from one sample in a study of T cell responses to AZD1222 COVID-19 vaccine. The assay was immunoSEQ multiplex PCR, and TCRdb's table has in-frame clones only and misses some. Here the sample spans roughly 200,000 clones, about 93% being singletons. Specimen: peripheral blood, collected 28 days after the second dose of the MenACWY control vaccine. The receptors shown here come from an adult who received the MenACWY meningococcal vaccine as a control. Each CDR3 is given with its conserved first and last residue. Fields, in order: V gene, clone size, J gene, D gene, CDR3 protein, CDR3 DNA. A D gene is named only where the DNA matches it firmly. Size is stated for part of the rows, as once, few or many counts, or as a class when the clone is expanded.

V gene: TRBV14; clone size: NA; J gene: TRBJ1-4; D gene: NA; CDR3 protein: CASSQDPRGNEKLFF; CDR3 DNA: TGTGCCAGCAGCCAAGATCCCAGGGGTAACGAAAAACTGTTTTTT
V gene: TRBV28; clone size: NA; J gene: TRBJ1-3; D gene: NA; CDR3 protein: CASSLTGNYGNTIYF; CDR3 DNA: TGTGCCAGCAGTTTAACAGGGAATTATGGAAACACCATATATTTT
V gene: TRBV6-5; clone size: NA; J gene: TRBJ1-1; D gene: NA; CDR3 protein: CASSYSRPVGTTEAFF; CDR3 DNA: TGTGCCAGCAGTTACTCGAGGCCGGTTGGAACCACTGAAGCTTTCTTT
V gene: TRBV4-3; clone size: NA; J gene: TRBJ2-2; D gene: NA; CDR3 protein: CASAPGGLGTGELFF; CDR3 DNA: TGCGCCAGCGCTCCGGGGGGCCTGGGGACCGGGGAGCTGTTTTTT
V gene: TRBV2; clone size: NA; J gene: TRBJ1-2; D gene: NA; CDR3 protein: CASSDRDTPNYGYTF; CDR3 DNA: TGTGCCAGCAGTGATCGGGACACTCCTAACTATGGCTACACCTTC
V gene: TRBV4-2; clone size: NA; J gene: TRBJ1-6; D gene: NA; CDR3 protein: CASSQEGRNSPLHF; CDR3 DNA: TGTGCCAGCAGCCAAGAGGGCCGGAATTCACCCCTCCACTTT
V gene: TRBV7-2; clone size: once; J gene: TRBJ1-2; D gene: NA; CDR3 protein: CASSPRRVGYGYTF; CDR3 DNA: TGTGCCAGCAGCCCCCGACGTGTGGGGTATGGCTACACCTTC
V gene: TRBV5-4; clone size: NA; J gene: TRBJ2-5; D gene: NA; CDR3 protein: CASSLGGSQETQYF; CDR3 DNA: TGTGCCAGCAGCTTGGGGGGCAGCCAAGAGACCCAGTACTTC
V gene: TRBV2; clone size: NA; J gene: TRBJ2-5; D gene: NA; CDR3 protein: CASSDRGGETQYF; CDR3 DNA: TGTGCCAGCAGTGACAGAGGGGGGGAGACCCAGTACTTC
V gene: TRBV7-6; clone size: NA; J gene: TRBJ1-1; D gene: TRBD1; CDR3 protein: CASSLGSGGSGTEAFF; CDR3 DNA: TGTGCCAGCAGCTTAGGGTCAGGGGGCTCTGGCACTGAAGCTTTCTTT
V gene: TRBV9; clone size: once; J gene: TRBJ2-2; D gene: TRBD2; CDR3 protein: CASSVGGGLSTGELFF; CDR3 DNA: TGTGCCAGCAGCGTAGGCGGGGGATTGAGCACCGGGGAGCTGTTTTTT
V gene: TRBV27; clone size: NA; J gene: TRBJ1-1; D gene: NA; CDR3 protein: CASSSVNTEAFF; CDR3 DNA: TGTGCCAGCAGTTCCGTGAACACTGAAGCTTTCTTT
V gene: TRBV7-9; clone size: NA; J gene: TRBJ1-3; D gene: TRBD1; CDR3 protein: CASSIGDRGTGNTIYF; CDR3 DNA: TGTGCCAGCAGCATCGGGGACAGGGGGACTGGAAACACCATATATTTT
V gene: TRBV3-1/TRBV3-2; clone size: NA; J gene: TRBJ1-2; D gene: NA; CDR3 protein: CASSLQGQRGYTF; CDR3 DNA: TGTGCCAGCAGCCTGCAGGGTCAACGTGGCTACACCTTC
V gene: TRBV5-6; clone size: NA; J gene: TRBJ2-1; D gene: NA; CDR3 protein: CASSSSKWSYNEQFF; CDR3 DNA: TGTGCCAGCAGCTCCTCCAAGTGGTCCTACAATGAGCAGTTCTTC
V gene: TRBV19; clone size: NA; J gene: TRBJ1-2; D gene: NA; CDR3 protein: CASRTGIDYGYTF; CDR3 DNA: TGTGCCAGTAGGACAGGAATTGACTATGGCTACACCTTC
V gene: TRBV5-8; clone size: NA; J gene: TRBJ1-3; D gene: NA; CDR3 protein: CASSPRGGNTIYF; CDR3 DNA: TGTGCCAGCAGCCCCAGAGGGGGAAACACCATATATTTT
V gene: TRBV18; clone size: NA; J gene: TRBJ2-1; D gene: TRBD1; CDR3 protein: CASSPLGQGSYNEQFF; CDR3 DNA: TGTGCCAGCTCACCACTCGGACAGGGTAGTTACAATGAGCAGTTCTTC
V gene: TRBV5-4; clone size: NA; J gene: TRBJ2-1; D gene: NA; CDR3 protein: CASSLEGRSYNEQFF; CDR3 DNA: TGTGCCAGCAGCTTGGAGGGGAGGTCCTACAATGAGCAGTTCTTC
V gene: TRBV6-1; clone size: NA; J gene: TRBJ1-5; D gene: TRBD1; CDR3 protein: CASSEDRGSNQPQHF; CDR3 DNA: TGTGCCAGCAGTGAGGACAGGGGAAGCAATCAGCCCCAGCATTTT
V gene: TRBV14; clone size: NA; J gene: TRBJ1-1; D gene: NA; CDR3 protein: CASSQTWGGGTEAFF; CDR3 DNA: TGTGCCAGCAGCCAAACCTGGGGGGGAGGCACTGAAGCTTTCTTT
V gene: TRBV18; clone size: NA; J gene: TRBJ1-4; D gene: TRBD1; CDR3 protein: CASSRPGQGNEKLFF; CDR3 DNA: TGTGCCAGCTCACGACCGGGACAGGGAAATGAAAAACTGTTTTTT
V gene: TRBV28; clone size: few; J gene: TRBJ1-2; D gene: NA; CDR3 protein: CASSLRDNLGNGYTF; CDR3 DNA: TGTGCCAGCAGTTTAAGGGACAACTTGGGGAATGGCTACACCTTC
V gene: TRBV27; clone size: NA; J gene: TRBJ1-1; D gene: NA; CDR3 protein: CASTQDRSRGNTEAFF; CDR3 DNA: TGTGCCAGCACTCAAGACAGGAGTAGAGGGAACACTGAAGCTTTCTTT
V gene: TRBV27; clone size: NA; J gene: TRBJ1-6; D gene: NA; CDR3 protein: CASKSYSDGWNSPLHF; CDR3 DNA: TGTGCCAGCAAGAGTTACAGTGATGGTTGGAATTCACCCCTCCACTTT
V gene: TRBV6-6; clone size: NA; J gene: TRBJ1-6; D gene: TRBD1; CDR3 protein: CASTIDRAYSPLHF; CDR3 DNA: TGTGCCAGCACTATAGACAGGGCCTATTCACCCCTCCACTTT
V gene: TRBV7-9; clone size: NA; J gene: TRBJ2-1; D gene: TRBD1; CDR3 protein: CASSPPGTVYNEQFF; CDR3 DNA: TGTGCCAGCAGCCCACCTGGGACAGTCTACAATGAGCAGTTCTTC
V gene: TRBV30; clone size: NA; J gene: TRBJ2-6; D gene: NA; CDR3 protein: CAWSVPGANVLTF; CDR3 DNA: TGTGCCTGGAGTGTACCGGGGGCCAACGTCCTGACTTTC
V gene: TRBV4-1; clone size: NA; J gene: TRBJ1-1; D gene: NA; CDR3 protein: CASSPHPATGFFGAFF; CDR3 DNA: TGCGCCAGCAGCCCCCACCCAGCAACAGGGTTCTTCGGAGCTTTCTTT
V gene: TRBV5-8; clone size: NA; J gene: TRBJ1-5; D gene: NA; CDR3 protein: CASSLAGGYSNQPQHF; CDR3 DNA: TGTGCCAGCAGCTTGGCCGGAGGTTATAGCAATCAGCCCCAGCATTTT
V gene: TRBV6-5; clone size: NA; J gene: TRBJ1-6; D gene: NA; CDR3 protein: CASSSTGLNSPLHF; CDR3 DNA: TGTGCCAGCAGTTCAACGGGGCTTAATTCACCCCTCCACTTT
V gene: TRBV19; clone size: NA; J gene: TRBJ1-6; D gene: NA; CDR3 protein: CASSISGSHYNSPLHF; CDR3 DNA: TGTGCCAGTAGTATTTCAGGCTCCCACTATAATTCACCCCTCCACTTT
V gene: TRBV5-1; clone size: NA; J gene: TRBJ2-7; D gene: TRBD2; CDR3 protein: CASSPSSGGYEQYF; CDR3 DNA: TGCGCCAGCAGCCCTTCTAGCGGGGGATACGAGCAGTACTTC
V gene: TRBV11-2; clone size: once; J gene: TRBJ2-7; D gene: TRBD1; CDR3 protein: CASSKQGTYEQYF; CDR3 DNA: TGTGCCAGCAGCAAACAGGGGACCTACGAGCAGTACTTC
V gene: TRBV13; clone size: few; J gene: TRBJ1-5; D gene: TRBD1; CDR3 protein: CASSSGTGRSQPQHF; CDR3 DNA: TGTGCCAGCAGCTCCGGGACAGGGCGATCTCAGCCCCAGCATTTT
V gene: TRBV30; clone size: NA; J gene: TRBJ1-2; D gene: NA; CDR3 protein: CAWTGNRLYGYTF; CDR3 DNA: TGTGCCTGGACAGGCAACAGGTTATATGGCTACACCTTC
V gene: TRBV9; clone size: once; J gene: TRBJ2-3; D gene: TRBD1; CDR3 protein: CASSVGQGADTQYF; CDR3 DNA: TGTGCCAGCAGCGTTGGACAGGGCGCAGATACGCAGTATTTT
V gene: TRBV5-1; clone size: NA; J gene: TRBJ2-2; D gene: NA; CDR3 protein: CASSPGPNTGELFF; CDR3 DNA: TGCGCCAGCAGCCCGGGACCTAACACCGGGGAGCTGTTTTTT
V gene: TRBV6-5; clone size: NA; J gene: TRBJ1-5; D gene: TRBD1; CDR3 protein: CASRTGGIGNQPQHF; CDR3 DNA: TGTGCCAGCAGAACAGGGGGCATAGGCAATCAGCCCCAGCATTTT
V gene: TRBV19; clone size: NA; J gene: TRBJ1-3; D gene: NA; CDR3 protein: CASSMRGRTGGNTIYF; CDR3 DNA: TGTGCCAGTAGTATGAGGGGCCGAACCGGAGGAAACACCATATATTTT